This passage covers 13 T cell receptor beta chains from one sample sequenced in a study of T cells in Graves' hyperthyroidism and ophthalmopathy. There were TCR beta CDR3 regions amplified from RNA transcripts. HTBI primers were used for first-round RT-PCR of the TCR CDR3. TCRdb passed the multiplex PCR reads through MiXCR, listing each CDR3 protein once. Here the sample spans 530,000 or so distinct CDR3 sequences, roughly a quarter being singletons. Sequenced: blood. Receptor source: a woman aged 25 to 39 with Graves' ophthalmopathy.

In its sample, this clonotype was seen many times. The chain joins TRBV5-1 to TRBJ1-1, with 10 bases matching TRBD1. CDR1 and CDR2 from the germline V gene are SGHRS and YFSETQ. Unmatched junction bases numbered 10, after V lost 4 bases and J lost 4 bases. CDR3 size: 16 residues. In nucleotides, the CDR3 is TGCGCCAGCAGCCTGGGCCAGGACAGGGGGATCACTGAAGCTTTCTTT. This translates into CASSLGQDRGITEAFF.

The chain is built from TRBV30 and TRBJ2-2; TRBD1 agrees at 10 bases. There are 15 residues in the CDR3. The V and J ends lost 3 bases and 0 bases, in that order; junction bases with no gene match: 1. Germline V gene data show CDR1 as GTSNPN and CDR2 as SVGIG (reference sequence). CDR3 in amino acids: CAWSGQGANTGELFF. CDR3 nucleotides: TGTGCCTGGAGCGGACAGGGGGCGAACACCGGGGAGCTGTTTTTT. The full variable domain, with the rest looked up from reference TRBV30 and TRBJ2-2, is SQTIHQWPATLVQPVGSPLSLECTVEGTSNPNLYWYRQAAGRGLQLLFYSVGIGQISSEVPQNLSASRPQDRQFILSSKKLLLSDSGFYLCAWSGQGANTGELFFGEGSRLTVL.

The DNA for the CDR3 is TGTGCCAGCAGCTTAGCGGGACACCAGCAAGAGACCCAGTACTTC. Translating gives CASSLAGHQQETQYF. The chain employs TRBV7-2 and TRBJ2-5; D might be TRBD1 (6 bases). Looked up from germline, CDR1 is SGHTA and CDR2 is FQGNSA. This CDR3 has 15 amino acids. Between the trimmed V and J ends, which lost 0 bases and 2 bases, there was a span of 10 bases. Full variable domain (rest looked up from reference TRBV7-2 and TRBJ2-5): GAGVSQSPSNKVTEKGKDVELRCDPISGHTALYWYRQSLGQGLEFLIYFQGNSAPDKSGLPSDRFSAERTGGSVSTLTIQRTQQEDSAVYLCASSLAGHQQETQYFGPGTRLLVL.

This clonotype was detected only once. This rearrangement joins TRBV27 to TRBJ1-5; 7 nucleotides line up with TRBD1. V lost 4 bases and J lost 5; bases outside the gene matches: 8. The CDR3 is made up of 15 amino acids. The germline gives CDR1 MNHEY, CDR2 SMNVEV (reference sequence). CDR3 nucleotides: TGTGCCAGCAGTTCCCGCGGGACAGATGATCAGCCCCAGCATTTT. Residues: CASSSRGTDDQPQHF.

In its sample, this clonotype was seen many times. The chain couples TRBV6-5 to TRBJ2-2; 12 bases fit TRBD1. The V gene's germline CDR1 is MNHEY and CDR2 SVGAGI. Trimming removed 4 bases from V and 4 bases from J; junction bases left unmatched: 7. The CDR3 runs to 17 residues. This CDR3 is CASSSGQGAARTGELFF. The CDR3 coding sequence is TGTGCCAGCAGTTCGGGACAGGGGGCTGCACGCACCGGGGAGCTGTTTTTT.

This chain connects TRBV15 to TRBJ2-7; D is ambiguous. The germline V and J ends were trimmed by 4 bases and 7 bases, with 17 bases remaining between them. Germline assignment: CDR1 LNHNV and CDR2 YYDKDF (reference sequence). The CDR3 has 14 amino acids. CDR3: CATSIRTALREQYF. In DNA, the CDR3 is TGTGCCACCAGCATCAGGACGGCCCTGCGGGAGCAGTACTTC.

This clonotype was counted ten times or more. The chain joins TRBV7-3 to TRBJ2-5, with 11 bases lining up with TRBD1. The CDR3 spans 15 residues. V dropped 4 bases and J dropped 4; count of bases not matched to a gene: 5. Germline V CDR1 and CDR2: SGHTA, FQGTGA. CDR3 loop: CASSWDRGSLETQYF. The CDR3 region has the DNA TGTGCCAGCAGCTGGGACAGGGGGTCATTAGAGACCCAGTACTTC. Full variable domain (rest looked up from reference TRBV7-3 and TRBJ2-5): GAGVSQTPSNKVTEKGKYVELRCDPISGHTALYWYRQSLGQGPEFLIYFQGTGAADDSGLPNDRFFAVRPEGSVSTLKIQRTERGDSAVYLCASSWDRGSLETQYFGPGTRLLVL.

This chain joins TRBV6-1 and TRBJ1-1, with D tentatively TRBD1 (6 bases). The germline V gene has CDR1 MNHNS and CDR2 SASEGT. Trimming removed 6 bases from V and 5 bases from J, with 16 bases in between. The CDR3 is 14 residues long. CDR3 protein: CASRIQGGGTEAFF. CDR3 nucleotide sequence: TGTGCCAGCAGGATACAGGGAGGGGGAACTGAAGCTTTCTTT.

This clonotype came up many times. The genes are TRBV6-1 and TRBJ2-6, with D unresolved. Germline-derived CDR1 and CDR2 are MNHNS and SASEGT. The CDR3 has 15 residues. Trimming removed 6 bases at V and 2 bases at J, with 11 bases between. The CDR3 spells CASSLLNPGANVLTF. Written as DNA, the CDR3 is TGTGCCAGCAGCCTATTGAACCCTGGGGCCAACGTCCTGACTTTC.

This clonotype was seen at least ten times. DNA for the CDR3: TGTGCCAGTAGTATTACCGGGACTGTTCAAGAGACCCAGTACTTC. It encodes CASSITGTVQETQYF. V and J are TRBV19 and TRBJ2-5; TRBD2 might be the D (6 bases). V dropped 3 bases and J dropped 2 bases, with 13 bases sitting between them. Per the germline V gene, CDR1 is LNHDA and CDR2 is SQIVND (reference sequence). This CDR3 is 15 amino acids long.

This clonotype was detected ten times or more. The gene calls are TRBV12-5 and TRBJ2-2; 8 bases agree with TRBD1. Germline lookup yields CDR1 LGHNT and CDR2 FRNRAP. V was clipped by 6 bases and J by 3 bases; unmatched bases: 6. The CDR3 has 15 amino acids. In nucleotides, the CDR3 is TGTGCTAGTGGACCCGGACAGGGTTACACCGGGGAGCTGTTTTTT. It translates to CASGPGQGYTGELFF.

This clonotype was observed at least ten times. J is TRBJ1-1 and V is TRBV20-1; D may be TRBD1 (6 bases). V was trimmed by 6 bases and J by 5 bases, leaving 19 bases between them. Germline values: CDR1 DFQATT, CDR2 SNEGSKA (reference sequence). The CDR3 extends over 14 amino acids. In DNA, the CDR3 is TGCAGTGCCGTTCCCAGGGGTTTGGGAACTGAAGCTTTCTTT. Its protein is CSAVPRGLGTEAFF.

This clonotype has a count of ten or more. DNA for the CDR3: TGTGCCAGTAGTGAGGACAACAGCAATCAGCCCCAGCATTTT. Protein sequence: CASSEDNSNQPQHF. The rearrangement uses TRBV19 and TRBJ1-5, with a weak D call TRBD1 (5 bases). Germline V gene sequence: CDR1 LNHDA, CDR2 SQIVND (reference sequence). The CDR3 is made up of 14 amino acids. Between the trimmed V and J ends, which lost 5 bases and 1 base, there was a span of 9 bases.